These 26 T cell receptor beta chains were all obtained from the same sample, sequenced in a study of CD8+CD57+ T cells in acquired aplastic anemia. Both TCR beta VDJ combination and CDR3 sequence profiling were carried out. Genomic DNA was the template for this profiling. Via MiXCR, TCRdb re-called the reads, giving one row per CDR3 protein. Among just over 400,000 distinct CDR3 sequences listed, around 68% were seen once. The sequencing sample was made of sorted CD4+, CD8+, or CD8+CD57+ T cells (not recorded which) from PBMCs. These receptors were obtained from a human donor in good health, serving as a control.

This chain uses TRBV20-1 with TRBJ1-1; 8 bases map to TRBD1. The CDR3 runs 13 residues. V shed 0 bases, J shed 4 bases, and the junction held 1 base outside the gene matches. The V gene's germline CDR1 is DFQATT and CDR2 SNEGSKA (reference sequence). The CDR3 DNA sequence: TGCAGTGCTAGAGACAGGGGGCGCACTGAAGCTTTCTTT. Encoded protein: CSARDRGRTEAFF.

Many counts were recorded for this clonotype. CDR3 nucleotide sequence: TGTGCCAGCAGCTCTGCGGTTAGGCAAGAGACCCAGTACTTC. This sequence encodes CASSSAVRQETQYF. The chain combines TRBV7-2 with TRBJ2-5; D not resolved. Trimming cost V 4 bases and J 2 bases, with 11 bases left between them. Germline V gives CDR1 SGHTA, CDR2 FQGNSA. This CDR3 comprises 14 residues.

This chain uses TRBV7-2 with TRBJ2-2; D is perhaps TRBD2 (5 bases). Germline values: CDR1 SGHTA, CDR2 FQGNSA. Trimming stripped 5 bases from V and 15 bases from J, with 25 bases between. This CDR3 comprises 15 residues. The chain's CDR3 is CASSVEAEYNEQLFF. Here the CDR3 DNA reads TGTGCCAGCAGCGTGGAGGCAGAGTACAATGAGCAGTTGTTTTTT.

The chain uses TRBV12-3 or TRBV12-4 and TRBJ1-2; tentatively, D is TRBD1 (5 bases). The CDR3 runs to 19 residues. Deletions cut 3 bases from V and 3 bases from J, with 26 bases between. CDR3 residues: CASSFAGSHQGVSDYGYTF. The CDR3 nucleotides read TGTGCCAGCAGTTTTGCAGGGTCACATCAGGGTGTGTCAGACTATGGCTACACCTTC.

V usage is TRBV19 and J usage is TRBJ1-6; TRBD1 is a possible D gene (5 bases). The CDR3 runs to 16 residues. Trimming took 3 bases from V and 4 from J, leaving 13 bases between them. Germline V CDR1 and CDR2: LNHDA, SQIVND (reference sequence). CDR3 protein: CASSMSGGEYNSPLHF. The DNA of the CDR3 is TGTGCCAGTAGTATGTCCGGAGGGGAGTATAATTCACCCCTCCACTTT.

The table lists this clonotype with many counts. The rearrangement joins TRBV20-1 to TRBJ2-5; 9 bases map to TRBD1. V was pared by 2 bases and J by 1 base, with 8 bases of the junction left unmatched. This CDR3 is 16 amino acids long. Per germline, CDR1 DFQATT and CDR2 SNEGSKA (reference sequence). This CDR3 reads CSARLLWDRVQETQYF. CDR3 DNA: TGCAGTGCTAGATTACTATGGGACAGGGTCCAAGAGACCCAGTACTTC.

The V call is TRBV12-3 or TRBV12-4, the J call TRBJ2-5; D is uncertain. Between the trimmed V and J ends, which lost 5 bases and 0 bases, there was a span of 13 bases. The CDR3 runs 15 residues. The CDR3 DNA follows: TGTGCCAGCAGTCCAGTCCTAGGTCACCAAGAGACCCAGTACTTC. The encoded protein is CASSPVLGHQETQYF.

This chain uses TRBV7-2 with TRBJ2-1, with 12 bases identical to TRBD2. The germline V gene has CDR1 SGHTA and CDR2 FQGNSA. The CDR3 consists of 16 residues. The V gene end was trimmed by 5 bases and the J gene end by 7 bases; junction bases not matched to a gene: 9. The CDR3 DNA is TGTGCCAGCAGCGAGCGACTAGCGGGGGCCGAGAATGAGCAGTTCTTC. It codes for CASSERLAGAENEQFF.

This clonotype was found once. No conserved phenylalanine or tryptophan ends this CDR3, so it is likely a read error. Because the CDR3's place on the DNA is in doubt, the DNA is left out and the CDR3 is given as listed by TCRdb. J is TRBJ1-2 and V is TRBV19; no check of the table's D call, TRBD1, against the DNA was made. The CDR3 spans 15 amino acids, including both terminal residues. Germline CDR1 is LNHDA and CDR2 is SQIVND (reference sequence). CDR3 sequence: CASSPRGGSPHDFGN.

The chain uses TRBV27 and TRBJ2-5; D remains unclear. The ends were cut back, 2 bases at V and 7 bases at J, with 14 bases in the middle. The CDR3 is 14 residues long. The V gene's germline CDR1 is MNHEY and CDR2 SMNVEV (reference sequence). This CDR3 reads CASSLAPPDGTQYF. For the CDR3, the DNA is TGTGCCAGCAGTTTAGCACCGCCAGACGGGACCCAGTACTTC.

In DNA, the CDR3 is TGTGCCAGCAGCCTCCCCCCGGGACACCCGCAAGAGACCCAGTACTTC. Its translation is CASSLPPGHPQETQYF. This rearrangement joins TRBV7-6 to TRBJ2-5; D possibly corresponds to TRBD1 (6 bases). Germline lookup yields CDR1 SGHVS and CDR2 FNYEAQ. Between the trimmed V and J ends, which lost 5 bases and 2 bases, there was a span of 18 bases. The CDR3 sequence is 16 residues long.

The V and J genes are TRBV19 and TRBJ1-4; D is undetermined. The CDR3 is made up of 16 amino acids. Looked up from germline, CDR1 is LNHDA and CDR2 is SQIVND (reference sequence). V shed 7 bases and J shed 2 bases, with 17 bases lying between them. This CDR3 reads CASTPGDTGTNEKLFF. Here the CDR3 DNA reads TGTGCCAGTACCCCTGGGGATACGGGGACTAATGAAAAACTGTTTTTT. Combining the CDR3 with reference TRBV19 and TRBJ1-4 gives the whole variable domain DGGITQSPKYLFRKEGQNVTLSCEQNLNHDAMYWYRQDPGQGLRLIYYSQIVNDFQKGDIAEGYSVSREKKESFPLTVTSAQKNPTAFYLCASTPGDTGTNEKLFFGSGTQLSVL.

V usage is TRBV5-1 and J usage is TRBJ2-7, with 10 positions matching TRBD1. The length of the CDR3 is 15 residues. Germline CDR1 is SGHRS and CDR2 is YFSETQ. With V trimmed by 3 bases and J by 2 bases, 5 bases remained unmatched. The CDR3 spells CASSSGQGRTYEQYF. For the CDR3, the DNA is TGCGCCAGCAGCTCGGGACAGGGGCGAACCTACGAGCAGTACTTC. The full variable domain, rest sourced from reference TRBV5-1 and TRBJ2-7, is KAGVTQTPRYLIKTRGQQVTLSCSPISGHRSVSWYQQTPGQGLQFLFEYFSETQRNKGNFPGRFSGRQFSNSRSEMNVSTLELGDSALYLCASSSGQGRTYEQYFGPGTRLTVT.

The sample holds a few counts of this clonotype. This chain connects TRBV3-1 to TRBJ2-1, with 15 bases aligning to TRBD2. The CDR3 sequence is 18 residues long. Germline V CDR1 and CDR2: LGHDT, YNNKEL (reference sequence). V trimming: 5 bases; J trimming: 2 bases; junction bases outside the gene matches: 7. CDR3 bases: TGTGCCAGCAGCTCCCCCGGGACTAGCGGGGGGACCTACAATGAGCAGTTCTTC. This encodes CASSSPGTSGGTYNEQFF.

This clonotype came up many times. The chain recombines TRBV6-6 with TRBJ1-5; no firm D call. The CDR3 runs to 15 residues. Germline loops: CDR1 MNHNY, CDR2 SVGAGI (reference sequence). V was trimmed by 5 bases and J by 0 bases, leaving 11 bases between them. The CDR3 sequence: CASSVSVYSNQPQHF. CDR3 sequence (DNA): TGTGCCAGCAGTGTGTCAGTATATAGCAATCAGCCCCAGCATTTT.

The J gene is TRBJ2-5, the V gene TRBV5-6; 7 bases line up with TRBD1. Germline CDR1 reads SGHDT; CDR2 reads YYEEEE. The CDR3 is made up of 13 amino acids. J lost 3 bases, V lost 4 bases, and 3 bases had no gene match. The DNA of the CDR3 is TGTGCCAGCAGCATAGGGACAGAAGAGACCCAGTACTTC. It specifies CASSIGTEETQYF.

The genes are TRBV5-1 and TRBJ1-4; D is unclear. With 0 bases removed from V and 13 bases from J, the gap between germline ends came to 13 bases. The CDR3 is made up of 13 amino acids. Germline CDR1 reads SGHRS; CDR2 reads YFSETQ. CDR3 sequence reads: CASSLGVEEALFF. DNA for the CDR3: TGCGCCAGCAGCTTGGGGGTAGAGGAGGCACTGTTTTTT.

This clonotype was counted ten times or more. V is TRBV20-1 and J is TRBJ1-1; D remains ambiguous. V was cut by 6 bases and J by 2 bases, with 13 bases left in between. The CDR3 length is 13 residues. Germline V gene data show CDR1 as DFQATT and CDR2 as SNEGSKA (reference sequence). DNA of the CDR3: TGCAGTGCGCCGGACGGAACCAACACTGAAGCTTTCTTT. Translating it yields CSAPDGTNTEAFF.

A single count supports this clonotype. V usage is TRBV10-3 and J usage is TRBJ2-3, with TRBD2 as a possible D gene (6 bases). CDR1 is ENHRY and CDR2 is SYGVKD in the germline V gene. This CDR3 comprises 14 residues. Trimming cost V 8 bases and J 4 bases, with 16 bases left between them. The CDR3 DNA sequence: TGTGCCATCCGTCCGGAAAGGAGGGCAGATACGCAGTATTTT. Translated, it gives CAIRPERRADTQYF.

The CDR3 DNA follows: TGTGCCAGCAGTGGGCAGCGCGAGGGGAACACTGAAGCTTTCTTT. This encodes CASSGQREGNTEAFF. The genes are TRBV7-2 and TRBJ1-1, with unresolved D. The CDR3 has 15 amino acids. Germline CDR1 and CDR2: SGHTA and FQGNSA. Trimming took off 6 bases at V and 1 base at J, with 15 bases between the two ends.

The chain couples TRBV9 to TRBJ1-5, with TRBD1 identical over 11 bases. From germline, CDR1 is SGDLS and CDR2 YYNGEE. This CDR3 has 16 residues. V lost 4 bases, J lost 7 bases, and 10 bases stayed unmatched. CDR3 sequence (DNA): TGTGCCAGCAGCCCCGGACAGGGGGCATCCTTCCAGCCCCAGCATTTT. This gives the protein CASSPGQGASFQPQHF.

This clonotype was picked up one time. A much more abundant neighbour one base away suggests this may be a read error. The CDR3 reads CASSLDYRSGAFSGNTIYF. CDR3 sequence (DNA): TGCGCCAGCAGCCTAGATTACAGGAGCGGTGCCTTCTCTGGAAACACCATATATTTT. The chain links TRBV12-3 or TRBV12-4 to TRBJ1-3; the D gene is possibly TRBD1 (5 bases). The CDR3 has 19 residues.

This chain uses TRBV7-2 with TRBJ1-1; D unresolved. The CDR3 consists of 13 residues. The V and J ends lost 5 bases and 4 bases respectively, with 11 bases between them. CDR1 and CDR2 from the germline V gene are SGHTA and FQGNSA. CDR3 DNA sequence: TGTGCCAGCAGCGTGAATGGGAGCACTGAAGCTTTCTTT. Translating gives CASSVNGSTEAFF.

The V gene is TRBV7-2, the J gene TRBJ2-5; D is undetermined. Germline values: CDR1 SGHTA, CDR2 FQGNSA. The CDR3 sequence is 13 residues long. Between the trimmed V and J ends, which lost 7 bases and 9 bases, there was a span of 18 bases. This chain's CDR3 is CASTLPGNQPQYF. In DNA, the CDR3 is TGTGCCAGCACCCTTCCTGGGAATCAGCCCCAGTACTTC. Together with reference TRBV7-2 and TRBJ2-5, the CDR3 gives the full variable domain: GAGVSQSPSNKVTEKGKDVELRCDPISGHTALYWYRQSLGQGLEFLIYFQGNSAPDKSGLPSDRFSAERTGGSVSTLTIQRTQQEDSAVYLCASTLPGNQPQYFGPGTRLLVL.

In regard to this clonotype: At one boundary the junction diverges from the germline segment, which might be a read error. The rearrangement uses TRBV7-9 and TRBJ1-3, with D maybe TRBD1 (6 bases). CDR1 SEHNR and CDR2 FQNEAQ come from the germline V gene (reference sequence). The CDR3 is 16 residues long. CDR3: CASSFSGTLSGTTIYF. CDR3 nucleotides: TGTGCCAGCAGCTTTTCCGGGACACTCTCTGGAACCACCATATATTTT.

As concerns this clonotype: This may arise from a read error, as a much more abundant clone is one base away. J is TRBJ2-7 and V is TRBV28; tentatively, D is TRBD1 (6 bases). The germline V gene encodes CDR1 MDHEN and CDR2 SYDVKM. CDR3 length: 14 amino acids. The V and J ends lost 7 bases and 2 bases respectively, with 15 bases between them. CDR3 coding DNA: TGTGCCAGCACAAGTGAGAGGGGGACCTACGAGCAGTACTTC. It is translated as CASTSERGTYEQYF. Full variable domain (missing parts from reference TRBV28 and TRBJ2-7): DVKVTQSSRYLVKRTGEKVFLECVQDMDHENMFWYRQDPGLGLRLIYFSYDVKMKEKGDIPEGYSVSREKKERFSLILESASTNQTSMYLCASTSERGTYEQYFGPGTRLTVT.